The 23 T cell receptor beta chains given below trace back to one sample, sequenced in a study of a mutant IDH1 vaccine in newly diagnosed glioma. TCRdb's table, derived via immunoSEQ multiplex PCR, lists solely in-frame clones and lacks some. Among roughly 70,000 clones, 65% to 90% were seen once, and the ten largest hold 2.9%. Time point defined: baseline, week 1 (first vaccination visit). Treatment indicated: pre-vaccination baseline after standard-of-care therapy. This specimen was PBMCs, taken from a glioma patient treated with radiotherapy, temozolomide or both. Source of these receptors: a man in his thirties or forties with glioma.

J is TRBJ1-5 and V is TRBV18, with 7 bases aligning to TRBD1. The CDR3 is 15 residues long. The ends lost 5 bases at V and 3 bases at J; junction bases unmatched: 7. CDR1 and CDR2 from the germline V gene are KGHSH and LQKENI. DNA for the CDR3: TGTGCCAGCTCAGTACAGACAGGGAACAATCAGCCCCAGCATTTT. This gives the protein CASSVQTGNNQPQHF.

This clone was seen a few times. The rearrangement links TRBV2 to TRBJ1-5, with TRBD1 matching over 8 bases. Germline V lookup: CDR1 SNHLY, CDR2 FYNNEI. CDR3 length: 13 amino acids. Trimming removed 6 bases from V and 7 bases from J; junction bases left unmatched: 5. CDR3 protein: CASSGQGGQPQHF. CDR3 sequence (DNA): TGTGCCAGCAGCGGACAGGGTGGCCAGCCCCAGCATTTT.

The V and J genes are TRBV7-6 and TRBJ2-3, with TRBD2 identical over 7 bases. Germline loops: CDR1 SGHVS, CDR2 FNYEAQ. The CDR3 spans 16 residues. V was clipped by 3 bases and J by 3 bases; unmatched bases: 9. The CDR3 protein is CASSLTSPLGTDTQYF. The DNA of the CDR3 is TGTGCCAGCAGCTTGACTAGCCCCTTGGGAACAGATACGCAGTATTTT. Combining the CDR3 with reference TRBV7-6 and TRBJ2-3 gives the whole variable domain GAGVSQSPRYKVTKRGQDVALRCDPISGHVSLYWYRQALGQGPEFLTYFNYEAQQDKSGLPNDRFSAERPEGSISTLTIQRTEQRDSAMYRCASSLTSPLGTDTQYFGPGTRLTVL.

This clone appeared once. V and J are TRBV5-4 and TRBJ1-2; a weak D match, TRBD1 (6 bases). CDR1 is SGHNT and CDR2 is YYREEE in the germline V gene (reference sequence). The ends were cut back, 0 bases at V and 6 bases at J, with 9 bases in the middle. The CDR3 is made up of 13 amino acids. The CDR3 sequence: CASSLAGGNGYTF. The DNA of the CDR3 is TGTGCCAGCAGCTTGGCGGGGGGCAATGGCTACACCTTC.

Here the CDR3 reads CASSYSNSYEQYF. The CDR3 DNA follows: TGCGCCAGCAGCTATTCTAACTCCTACGAGCAGTACTTC. The chain couples TRBV5-1 to TRBJ2-7; D is unclear. Germline V lookup: CDR1 SGHRS, CDR2 YFSETQ. The CDR3 sequence is 13 residues long. Trimming stripped 3 bases from V and 0 bases from J, with 7 bases between.

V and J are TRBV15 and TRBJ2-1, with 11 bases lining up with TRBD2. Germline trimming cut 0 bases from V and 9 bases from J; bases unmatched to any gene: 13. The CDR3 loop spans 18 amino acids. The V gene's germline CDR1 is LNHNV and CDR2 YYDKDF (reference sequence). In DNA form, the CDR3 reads TGTGCCACCAGCAGAGATTCCATTAGCGGGGGGGCCTTGGGTGAGCAGTTCTTC. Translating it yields CATSRDSISGGALGEQFF.

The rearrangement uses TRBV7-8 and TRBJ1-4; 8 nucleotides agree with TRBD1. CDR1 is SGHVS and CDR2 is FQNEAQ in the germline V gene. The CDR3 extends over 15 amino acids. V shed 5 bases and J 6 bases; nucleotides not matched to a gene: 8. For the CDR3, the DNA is TGTGCCAGCAGCCCTGGACAGGGAAAGGATGAAAAACTGTTTTTT. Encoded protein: CASSPGQGKDEKLFF.

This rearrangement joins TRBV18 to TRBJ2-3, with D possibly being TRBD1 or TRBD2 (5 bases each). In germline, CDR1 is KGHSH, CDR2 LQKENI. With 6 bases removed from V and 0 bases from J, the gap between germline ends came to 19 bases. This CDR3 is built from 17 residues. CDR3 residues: CASSPNLGDRSTDTQYF. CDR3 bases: TGTGCCAGCTCTCCCAATCTTGGGGACCGAAGCACAGATACGCAGTATTTT.

This chain's CDR3 is CASSYLGGAGTEAFF. The CDR3 DNA sequence: TGTGCCAGCAGTTACTTGGGGGGCGCTGGTACTGAAGCTTTCTTT. This rearrangement joins TRBV6-5 to TRBJ1-1; D perhaps matches TRBD1 (6 bases). V shed 1 base and J shed 5 bases, with 14 bases lying between them. This CDR3 has 15 residues. Germline CDR1 reads MNHEY; CDR2 reads SVGAGI.

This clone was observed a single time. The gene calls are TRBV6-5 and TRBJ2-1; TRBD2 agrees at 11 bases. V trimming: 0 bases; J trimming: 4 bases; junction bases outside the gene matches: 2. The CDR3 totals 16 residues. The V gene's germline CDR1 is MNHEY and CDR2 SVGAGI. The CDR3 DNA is TGTGCCAGCAGTTACTCGACTAGCGGGGAGTACAATGAGCAGTTCTTC. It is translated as CASSYSTSGEYNEQFF.

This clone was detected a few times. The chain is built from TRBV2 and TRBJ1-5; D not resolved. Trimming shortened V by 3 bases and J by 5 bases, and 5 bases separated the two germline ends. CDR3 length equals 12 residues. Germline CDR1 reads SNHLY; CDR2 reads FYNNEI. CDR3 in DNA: TGTGCCAGCAGTGAGAGGGATCAGCCCCAGCATTTT. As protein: CASSERDQPQHF.

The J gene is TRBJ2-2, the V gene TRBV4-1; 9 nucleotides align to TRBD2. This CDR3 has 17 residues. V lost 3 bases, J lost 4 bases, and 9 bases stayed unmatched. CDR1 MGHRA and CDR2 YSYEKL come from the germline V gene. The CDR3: CASSQGGGGAGTGELFF. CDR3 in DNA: TGCGCCAGCAGCCAGGGCGGCGGGGGGGCGGGCACCGGGGAGCTGTTTTTT.

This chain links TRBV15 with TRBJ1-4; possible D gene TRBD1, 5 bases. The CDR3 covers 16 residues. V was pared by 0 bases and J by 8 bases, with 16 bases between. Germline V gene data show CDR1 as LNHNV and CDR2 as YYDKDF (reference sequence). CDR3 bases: TGTGCCACCAGCAGAGATAGGGGTCGAGGTGACGAAAAACTGTTTTTT. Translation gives CATSRDRGRGDEKLFF.

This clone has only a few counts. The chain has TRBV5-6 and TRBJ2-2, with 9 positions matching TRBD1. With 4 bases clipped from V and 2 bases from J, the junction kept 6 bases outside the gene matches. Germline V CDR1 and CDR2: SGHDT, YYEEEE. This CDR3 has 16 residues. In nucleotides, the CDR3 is TGTGCCAGCAGCAACAGGGGGCGCGGTAACACCGGGGAGCTGTTTTTT. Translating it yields CASSNRGRGNTGELFF.

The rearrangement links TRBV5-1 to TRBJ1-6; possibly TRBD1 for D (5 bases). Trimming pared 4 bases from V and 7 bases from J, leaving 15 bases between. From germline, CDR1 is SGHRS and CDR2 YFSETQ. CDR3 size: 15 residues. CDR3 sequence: CASSPPGRENSPLHF. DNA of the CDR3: TGCGCCAGCAGCCCACCGGGCAGGGAAAATTCACCCCTCCACTTT. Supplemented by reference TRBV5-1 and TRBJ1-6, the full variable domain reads KAGVTQTPRYLIKTRGQQVTLSCSPISGHRSVSWYQQTPGQGLQFLFEYFSETQRNKGNFPGRFSGRQFSNSRSEMNVSTLELGDSALYLCASSPPGRENSPLHFGNGTRLTVT.

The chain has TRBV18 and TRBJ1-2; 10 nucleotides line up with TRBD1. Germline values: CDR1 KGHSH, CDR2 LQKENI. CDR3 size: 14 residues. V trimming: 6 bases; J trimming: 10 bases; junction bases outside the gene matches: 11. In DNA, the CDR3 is TGTGCCAGCTCTCCCTCGGGACAGGGGTCCGACTACACCTTC. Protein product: CASSPSGQGSDYTF.

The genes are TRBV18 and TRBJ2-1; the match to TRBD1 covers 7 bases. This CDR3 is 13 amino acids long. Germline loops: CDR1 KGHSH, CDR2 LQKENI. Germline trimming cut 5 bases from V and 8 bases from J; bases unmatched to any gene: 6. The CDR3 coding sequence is TGTGCCAGCTCATCGACAGGGAGAGATGAGCAGTTCTTC. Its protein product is CASSSTGRDEQFF.

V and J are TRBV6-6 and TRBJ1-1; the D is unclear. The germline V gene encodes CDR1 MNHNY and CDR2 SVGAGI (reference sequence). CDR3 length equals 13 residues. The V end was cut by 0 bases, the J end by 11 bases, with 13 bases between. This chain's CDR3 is CASSYSETMGAFF. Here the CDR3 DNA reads TGTGCCAGCAGTTACTCCGAGACAATGGGGGCTTTCTTT.

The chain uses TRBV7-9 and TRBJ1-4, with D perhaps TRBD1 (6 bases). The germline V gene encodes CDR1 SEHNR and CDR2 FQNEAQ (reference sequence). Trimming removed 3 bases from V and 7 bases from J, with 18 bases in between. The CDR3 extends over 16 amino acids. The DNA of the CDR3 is TGTGCCAGCAGCTTCCGGAGTGGGGGGCTTGGTGAAAAACTGTTTTTT. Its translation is CASSFRSGGLGEKLFF.

The CDR3 is CASSLGSDVNTQYF. The CDR3 bases are TGTGCCAGCAGCTTGGGGTCGGACGTGAATACGCAGTATTTT. The gene calls are TRBV5-6 and TRBJ2-3, with D hard to call. V lost 0 bases and J lost 7, with 12 bases in between. CDR3 length: 14 amino acids. Germline V gives CDR1 SGHDT, CDR2 YYEEEE.

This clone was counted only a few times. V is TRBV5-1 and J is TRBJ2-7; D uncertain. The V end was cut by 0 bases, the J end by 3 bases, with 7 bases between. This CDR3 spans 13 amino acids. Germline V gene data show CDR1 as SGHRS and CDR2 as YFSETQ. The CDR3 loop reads CASSLVQSYEQYF. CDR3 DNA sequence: TGCGCCAGCAGCTTGGTCCAGAGCTACGAGCAGTACTTC.

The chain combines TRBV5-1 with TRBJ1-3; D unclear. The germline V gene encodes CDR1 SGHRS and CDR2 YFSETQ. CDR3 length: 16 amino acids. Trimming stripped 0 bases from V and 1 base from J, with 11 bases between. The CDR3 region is CASSLDPRDSGNTIYF. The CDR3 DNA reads TGCGCCAGCAGCTTGGATCCAAGGGATTCTGGAAACACCATATATTTT.

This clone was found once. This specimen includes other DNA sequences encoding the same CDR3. In nucleotides, the CDR3 is TGCGCCAGCAGCTTCTCTGGCGGCTCTGGAAACACCATATATTTT. Amino acids: CASSFSGGSGNTIYF. This chain links TRBV5-1 with TRBJ1-3; no firm D call. There are 15 residues in the CDR3. V lost 2 bases, J lost 0 bases, and 9 bases lay in between. Looked up from germline, CDR1 is SGHRS and CDR2 is YFSETQ.